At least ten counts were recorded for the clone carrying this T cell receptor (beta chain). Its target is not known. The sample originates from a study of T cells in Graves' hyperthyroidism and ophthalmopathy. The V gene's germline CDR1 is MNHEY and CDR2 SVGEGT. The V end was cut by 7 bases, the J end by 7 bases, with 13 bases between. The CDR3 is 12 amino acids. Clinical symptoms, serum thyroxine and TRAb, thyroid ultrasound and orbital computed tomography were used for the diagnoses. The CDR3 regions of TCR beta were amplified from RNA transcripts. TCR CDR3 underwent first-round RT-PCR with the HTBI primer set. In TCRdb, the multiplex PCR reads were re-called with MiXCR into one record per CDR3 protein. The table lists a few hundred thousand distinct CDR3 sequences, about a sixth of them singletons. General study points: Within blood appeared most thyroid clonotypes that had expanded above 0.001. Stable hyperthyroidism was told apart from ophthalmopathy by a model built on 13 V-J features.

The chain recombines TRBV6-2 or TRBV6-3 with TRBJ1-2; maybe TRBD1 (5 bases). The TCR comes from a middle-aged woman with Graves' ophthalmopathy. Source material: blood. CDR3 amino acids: CASNRGLIGYTF. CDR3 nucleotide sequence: TGTGCCAGCAATCGGGGACTGATTGGCTACACCTTC.